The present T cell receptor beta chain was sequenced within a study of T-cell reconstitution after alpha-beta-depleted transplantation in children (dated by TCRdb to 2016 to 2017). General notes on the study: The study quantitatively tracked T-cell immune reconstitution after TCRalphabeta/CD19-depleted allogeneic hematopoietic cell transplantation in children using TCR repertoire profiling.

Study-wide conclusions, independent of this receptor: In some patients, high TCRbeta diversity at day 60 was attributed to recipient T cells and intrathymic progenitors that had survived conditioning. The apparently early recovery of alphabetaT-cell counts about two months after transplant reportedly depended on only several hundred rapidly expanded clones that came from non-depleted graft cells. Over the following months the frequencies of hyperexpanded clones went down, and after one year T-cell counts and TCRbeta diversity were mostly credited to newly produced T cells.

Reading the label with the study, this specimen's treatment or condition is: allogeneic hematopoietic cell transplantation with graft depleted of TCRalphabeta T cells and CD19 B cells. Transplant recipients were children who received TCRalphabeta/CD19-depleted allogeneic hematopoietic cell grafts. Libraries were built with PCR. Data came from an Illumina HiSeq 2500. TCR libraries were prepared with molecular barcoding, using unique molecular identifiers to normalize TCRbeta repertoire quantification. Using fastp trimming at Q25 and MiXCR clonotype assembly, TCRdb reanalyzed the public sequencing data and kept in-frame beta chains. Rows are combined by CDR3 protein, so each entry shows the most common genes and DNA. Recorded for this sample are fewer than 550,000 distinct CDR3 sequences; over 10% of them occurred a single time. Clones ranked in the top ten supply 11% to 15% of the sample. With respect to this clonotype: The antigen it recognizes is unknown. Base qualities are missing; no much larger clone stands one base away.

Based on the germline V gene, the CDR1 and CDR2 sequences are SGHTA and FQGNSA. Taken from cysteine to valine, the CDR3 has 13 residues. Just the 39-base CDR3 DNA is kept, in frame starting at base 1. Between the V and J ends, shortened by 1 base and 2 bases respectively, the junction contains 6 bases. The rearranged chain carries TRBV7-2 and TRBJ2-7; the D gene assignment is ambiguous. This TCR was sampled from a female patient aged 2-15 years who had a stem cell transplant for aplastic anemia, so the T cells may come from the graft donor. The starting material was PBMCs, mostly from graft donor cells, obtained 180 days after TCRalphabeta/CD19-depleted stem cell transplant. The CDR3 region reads CASSLVGAYEQYV. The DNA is TGTGCCAGCAGCTTAGTAGGTGCCTACGAGCAGTACGTC.